The clone carrying this T cell receptor (beta chain) was found once. The CDR3 consists of 12 residues. In germline, CDR1 is SGHVS, CDR2 FQNEAQ. With 1 base removed from V and 2 bases from J, the gap between germline ends came to 3 bases. These data are taken from a study of T cell responses to AZD1222 COVID-19 vaccine. Repertoires were generated with immunoSEQ multiplex PCR, while TCRdb's copy carries only in-frame clones and drops some. The sample records about 90,000 clones, about 86% being singletons. The sample consisted of peripheral blood, taken on day 0 of AZD1222 vaccination. This TCR was sampled from an adult in good health. The rearrangement uses TRBV7-8 and TRBJ2-7; D call uncertain. This CDR3 reads CASSLEAYEQYF. The CDR3 DNA reads TGTGCCAGCAGCTTAGAGGCCTACGAGCAGTACTTC.